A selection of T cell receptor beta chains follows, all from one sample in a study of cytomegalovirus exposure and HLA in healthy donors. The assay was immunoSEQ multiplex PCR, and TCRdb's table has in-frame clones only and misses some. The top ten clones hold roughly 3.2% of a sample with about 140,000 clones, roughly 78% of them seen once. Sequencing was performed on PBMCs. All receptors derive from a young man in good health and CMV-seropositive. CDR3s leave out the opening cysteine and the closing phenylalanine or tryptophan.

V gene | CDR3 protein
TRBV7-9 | ASSSPDSGRVADEQF
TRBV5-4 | ASSPTESNTEAF
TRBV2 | ASSPGLHTLYEQY
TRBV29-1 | SVGDSSNTEAF
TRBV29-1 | SVAGGSAYEQY
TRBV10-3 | AISEGRERTYEQY
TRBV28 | ASSTRDRAYGYT
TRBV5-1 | ASSYLQGSYEQY
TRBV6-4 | ASSDSLNTEAF
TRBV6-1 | ASNLSGGRTDTQY
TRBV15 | ATSRWGGLTDEQY
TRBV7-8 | ASSSLAGSSYEQY
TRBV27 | ASSLSAGLGYGYT
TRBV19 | ASSTLAGVGEQY
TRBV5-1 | ASRGLMIYEQY
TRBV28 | ASRPGQELGNNEQF
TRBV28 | ASSQDTPGELF
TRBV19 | ASSLRTSGRYNEQF
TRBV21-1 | ASSTGTQDQETQY
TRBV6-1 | ASSLNQGSEAF